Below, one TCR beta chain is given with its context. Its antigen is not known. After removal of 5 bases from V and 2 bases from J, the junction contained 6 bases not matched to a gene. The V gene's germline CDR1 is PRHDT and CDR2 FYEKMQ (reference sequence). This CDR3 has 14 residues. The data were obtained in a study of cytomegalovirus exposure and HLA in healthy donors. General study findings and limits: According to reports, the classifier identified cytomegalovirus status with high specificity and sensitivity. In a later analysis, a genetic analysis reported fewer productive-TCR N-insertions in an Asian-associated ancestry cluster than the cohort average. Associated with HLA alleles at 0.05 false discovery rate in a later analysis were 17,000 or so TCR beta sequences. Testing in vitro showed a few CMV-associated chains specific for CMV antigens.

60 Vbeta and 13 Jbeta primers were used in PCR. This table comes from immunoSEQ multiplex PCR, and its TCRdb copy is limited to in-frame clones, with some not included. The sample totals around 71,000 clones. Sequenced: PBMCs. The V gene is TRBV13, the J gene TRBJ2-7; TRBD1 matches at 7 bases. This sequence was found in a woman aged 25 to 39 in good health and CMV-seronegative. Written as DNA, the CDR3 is TGTGCCAGCAGCGTCGGGACAGCCACCTACGAGCAGTACTTC. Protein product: CASSVGTATYEQYF.